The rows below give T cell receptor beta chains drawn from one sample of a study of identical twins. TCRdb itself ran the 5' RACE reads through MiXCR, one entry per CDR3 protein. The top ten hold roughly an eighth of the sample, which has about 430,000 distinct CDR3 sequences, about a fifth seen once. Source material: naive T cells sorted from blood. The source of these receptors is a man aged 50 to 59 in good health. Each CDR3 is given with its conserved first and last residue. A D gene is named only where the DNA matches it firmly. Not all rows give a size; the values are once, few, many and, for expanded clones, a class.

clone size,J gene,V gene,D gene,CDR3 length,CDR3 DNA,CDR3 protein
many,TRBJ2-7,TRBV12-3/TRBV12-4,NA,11,TGTGCCAGCAGCCCCGGCGGCGAGCAGTACTTC,CASSPGGEQYF
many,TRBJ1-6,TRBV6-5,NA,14,TGTGCCAGCAGTTATTTGGGGACCTATTCACCCCTCCACTTT,CASSYLGTYSPLHF
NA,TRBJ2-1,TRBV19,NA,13,TGTGCCAGTAGTATCTCGGTAAACAATGAGCAGTTCTTC,CASSISVNNEQFF
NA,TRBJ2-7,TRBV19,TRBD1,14,TGTGCCAGTAGTATATCCCAGGGGGCGTACGAGCAGTACTTC,CASSISQGAYEQYF
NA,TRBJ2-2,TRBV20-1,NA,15,TGCAGTGCCCATGGGGGGCTGATGAACACCGGGGAGCTGTTTTTT,CSAHGGLMNTGELFF
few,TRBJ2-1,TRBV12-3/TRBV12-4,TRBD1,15,TGTGCCAGCAGTTTAGTACAGGGGTACTACAATGAGCAGTTCTTC,CASSLVQGYYNEQFF
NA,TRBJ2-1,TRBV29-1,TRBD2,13,TGCAGCGTCGGCGGGAGGGCTCACAATGAGCAGTTCTTC,CSVGGRAHNEQFF
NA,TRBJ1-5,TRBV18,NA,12,TGTGCCAGCGAGGGACCCAGGGGGCCCCAGCATTTT,CASEGPRGPQHF
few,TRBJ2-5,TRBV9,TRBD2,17,TGTGCCAGCAGCGTAGGGAGCGGGGCGGGAGTACCAGAGACCCAGTACTTC,CASSVGSGAGVPETQYF
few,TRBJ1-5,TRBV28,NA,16,TGTGCCAGCAGTTTAGCGGCCCCTCGGTTCAATCAGCCCCAGCATTTT,CASSLAAPRFNQPQHF
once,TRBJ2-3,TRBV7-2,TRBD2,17,TGTGCCAGCAGCTTAGCTATGTCTAGCGGGAGGTTGGATACGCAGTATTTT,CASSLAMSSGRLDTQYF
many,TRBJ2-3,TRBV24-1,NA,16,TGTGCCACCAGTCTAAGAGACCATGGAGACACAGATACGCAGTATTTT,CATSLRDHGDTDTQYF
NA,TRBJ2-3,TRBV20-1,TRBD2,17,TGCAGTGCTAGAGATAGAGAGACTAGCGGGATCACAGATACGCAGTATTTT,CSARDRETSGITDTQYF
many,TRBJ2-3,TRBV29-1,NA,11,TGCAGCGGCCTAGGCACAGATACGCAGTATTTT,CSGLGTDTQYF
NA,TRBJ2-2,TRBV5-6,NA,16,TGTGCCAGCAGCTCCCTGGCGAGGGATTACACCGGGGAGCTGTTTTTT,CASSSLARDYTGELFF
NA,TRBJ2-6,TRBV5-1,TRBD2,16,TGCGCCAGCAGCTTAATAGCGGGAGCTGGGGCCAACGTCCTGACTTTC,CASSLIAGAGANVLTF
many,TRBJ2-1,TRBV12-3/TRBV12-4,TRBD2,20,TGTGCCAGCAGTTCGCCTAGCGGGAGGGCAATAACGAGCTCCTACAATGAGCAGTTCTTC,CASSSPSGRAITSSYNEQFF
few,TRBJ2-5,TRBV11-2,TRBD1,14,TGTGCCAGCAGCGTACAGGGGCAGCAGGAGACCCAGTACTTC,CASSVQGQQETQYF
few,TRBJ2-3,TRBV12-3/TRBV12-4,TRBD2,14,TGTGCCAGCAGTCAGCGGGGGGAGTCAGATACGCAGTATTTT,CASSQRGESDTQYF
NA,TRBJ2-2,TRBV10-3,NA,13,TGTGCCATCAGTGAGGATCCGGCCGGGGAGCTGTTTTTT,CAISEDPAGELFF
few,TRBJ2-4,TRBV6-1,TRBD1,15,TGTGCCAGCAGTACGAATGACAGGGGATTTGACATTCAGTACTTC,CASSTNDRGFDIQYF
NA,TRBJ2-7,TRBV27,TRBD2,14,TGTGCCAGCAGTTTATCTACTAGCGGCTACGAGCAGTACTTC,CASSLSTSGYEQYF
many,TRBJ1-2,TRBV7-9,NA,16,TGTGCCAGCAGCTTAAGTCTCGGGCAGGCTAACTATGGCTACACCTTC,CASSLSLGQANYGYTF
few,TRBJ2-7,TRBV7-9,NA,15,TGTGCCAGCAGCTTAGGCGTGGATTTACCCTACGAGCAGTACTTC,CASSLGVDLPYEQYF
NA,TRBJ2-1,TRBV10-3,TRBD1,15,TGTGCCATCAGTGATATTGCTGGTACAGGGGCTGTGCAGTTCTTC,CAISDIAGTGAVQFF
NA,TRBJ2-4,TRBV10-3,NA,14,TGTGCCATCAGTGAAGCGGCGGTTGAGGCCTCGCGGTACTTC,CAISEAAVEASRYF
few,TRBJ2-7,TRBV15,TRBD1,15,TGTGCCACCAGCAGAGTTCGGACAGGGTTTTCCGAGCAGTACTTC,CATSRVRTGFSEQYF
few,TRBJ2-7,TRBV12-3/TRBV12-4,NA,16,TGTGCCAGCAGTCCATTATCGACGGGGGCCTCCTACGAGCAGTACTTC,CASSPLSTGASYEQYF
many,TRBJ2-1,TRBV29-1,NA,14,TGCAGCGTTGAAGCGGGGGAGACCTACAATGAGCAGTTCTTC,CSVEAGETYNEQFF
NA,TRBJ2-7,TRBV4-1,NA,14,TGCGCCAGCAGCCAAGAGGTACAGCAGCGCGAGCAGTACTTC,CASSQEVQQREQYF
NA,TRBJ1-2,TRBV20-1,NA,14,TGCAGTGCCCGTAGGCAGCCGGCTAACTATGGCTACACCTTC,CSARRQPANYGYTF
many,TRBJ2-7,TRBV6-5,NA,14,TGTGCCAGCAGTTACGGAAAGGGTCACCACGAGCAGTACTTC,CASSYGKGHHEQYF
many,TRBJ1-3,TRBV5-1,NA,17,TGCGCCAGCAGCTTGGAAAGAAGAACCCACTCTGGAAACACCATATATTTT,CASSLERRTHSGNTIYF
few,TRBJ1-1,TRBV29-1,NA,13,TGCAGCGTTTTTCAGAGGATGAACACTGAAGCTTTCTTT,CSVFQRMNTEAFF
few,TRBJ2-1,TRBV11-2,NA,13,TGTGCCAGCAGCGTTTCGGCGGGCAATGAGCAGTTCTTC,CASSVSAGNEQFF
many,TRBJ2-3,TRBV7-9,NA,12,TGTGCCAGCAGCCTACTAGCAGATACGCAGTATTTT,CASSLLADTQYF
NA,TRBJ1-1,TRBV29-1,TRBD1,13,TGCAGCGTCAGGGGACAGCGGAACACTGAAGCTTTCTTT,CSVRGQRNTEAFF
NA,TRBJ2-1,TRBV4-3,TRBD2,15,TGCGCCAGCAGCCAAGACGGGACTAGGAACAATGAGCAGTTCTTC,CASSQDGTRNNEQFF
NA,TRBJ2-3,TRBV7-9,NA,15,TGTGCCAGCGTAGCAACAGGGAAACTGACAGATACGCAGTATTTT,CASVATGKLTDTQYF
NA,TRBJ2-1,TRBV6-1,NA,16,TGTGCCAGCAGTCAAGTGGCGGGACGAATCTACAATGAGCAGTTCTTC,CASSQVAGRIYNEQFF
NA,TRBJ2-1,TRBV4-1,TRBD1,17,TGCGCCAGCAGACCGGACAGGGGGCGCGTTCGGGCCAATGAGCAGTTCTTC,CASRPDRGRVRANEQFF
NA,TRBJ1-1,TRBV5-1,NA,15,TGCGCCAGCAGCTTGGAGGGGACCCGGGGGGCTGAAGCTTTCTTT,CASSLEGTRGAEAFF
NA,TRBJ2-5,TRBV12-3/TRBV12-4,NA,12,TGTGCCAGCAGTTTCCCAGGAGAGACCCAGTACTTC,CASSFPGETQYF
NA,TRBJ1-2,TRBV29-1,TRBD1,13,TGCAGCGTAGGGAGAGACAGGGGGTATGGCTACACCTTC,CSVGRDRGYGYTF
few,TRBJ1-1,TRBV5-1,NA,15,TGCGCCAGCAGCTTGGGACAGAATAAGAACACTGAAGCTTTCTTT,CASSLGQNKNTEAFF
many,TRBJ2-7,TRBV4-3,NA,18,TGCGCCAGCAGCCAAGATCGGCAGGGGATAACTCGTCTGGTCGAGCAGTACTTC,CASSQDRQGITRLVEQYF
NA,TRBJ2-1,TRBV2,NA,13,TGTGCCAGCAGTTCAGGGTTTGGGGATGAGCAGTTCTTC,CASSSGFGDEQFF
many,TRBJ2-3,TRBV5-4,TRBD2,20,TGTGCCAGCAGCTACGTGGGTCTAGCGGGACTTATGGGTGGGCCAGATACGCAGTATTTT,CASSYVGLAGLMGGPDTQYF
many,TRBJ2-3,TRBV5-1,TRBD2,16,TGCGCCAGCAGCTTGCTACTAGCGGCCAACACAGATACGCAGTATTTT,CASSLLLAANTDTQYF
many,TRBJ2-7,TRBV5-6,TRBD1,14,TGTGCCAGCACCATAGGGACAGGGGGCTACGAGCAGTACTTC,CASTIGTGGYEQYF
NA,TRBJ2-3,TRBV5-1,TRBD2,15,TGCGCCAGCAGAGCCGTAGCGGGAGCAACAGATACGCAGTATTTT,CASRAVAGATDTQYF
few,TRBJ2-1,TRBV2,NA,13,TGTGCCAGCGGGCTGGAGTCCTACAATGAGCAGTTCTTC,CASGLESYNEQFF